This T cell receptor beta chain was observed in a study of T cell changes during pregnancy in multiple sclerosis (dated 2019 in TCRdb). A note on the overall study: The study examined how the T cell repertoire changed over the course of pregnancy in women with multiple sclerosis.

Library method: the immunoSEQ multiplex PCR assay. TCRdb mirrors the immuneACCESS table, restricted to in-frame sequences. Some clones are absent from its copies; in checked studies, under half trace to an unresolved V gene, and the reason for the others is unknown. The sample data list around 58,000 clones, and about 91% of these were observed just once. The ten largest clones add up to just over 0.85% of the sample. About this clone: Which antigen it targets is not known. No base quality values were provided; no much bigger clone lies one nucleotide off.

CDR1 and CDR2 are drawn from the germline V gene: SQVTM, ANQGSEA. The CDR3 runs 18 residues from the cysteine to the phenylalanine. Only CDR3 DNA is held: 54 bases, read in frame from base 1. V lost 5 bases and J lost 4 bases, and the count of bases not matched to a germline gene is 17. The sample in question was peripheral blood, obtained before pregnancy. The sequence came from a female donor with multiple sclerosis, enrolled in a pregnancy study. The sequence joins TRBV29-1 to TRBJ1-1; TRBD1 fits 12 bases in the junction. The CDR3 reads as follows: CSVKRPGQGAQLRTEAFF. The DNA is as follows: TGCAGCGTTAAACGGCCGGGACAGGGGGCCCAGTTACGCACTGAAGCTTTCTTT.